Reported below is one TCR beta chain. What it recognizes is unknown. This entry belongs to a study of beta chain features in type 1 diabetes. Study-wide findings and caveats: Individuals with type 1 diabetes displayed fewer insertions and more deletions at VDJ junctions.

The length of the CDR3 is 17 residues. V was shortened by 1 base and J by 4 bases, with 14 bases between the two germline ends. The V gene's germline CDR1 is LNHDA and CDR2 SQIVND (reference sequence). The authors reverse transcribed all of the isolated RNA, so sequencing captured expressed TCRB transcripts. The repertoire was sequenced with immunoSEQ multiplex PCR; TCRdb's copy has only in-frame clones and lacks some. The profile covers 500,000 to 700,000 clones, with around 15% appearing a single time and approximately 0.093% taken by the ten largest. The sample was naive CD4+ T cells from blood. This sequence originates from a man aged 18-30 years in good health. The chain carries TRBV19 and TRBJ2-6; maybe TRBD2 (5 bases). The DNA for the CDR3 is TGTGCCAGTAGTATAGGGACTGTACTCTGGGGGGCCAACGTCCTGACTTTC. Its translation: CASSIGTVLWGANVLTF.